The present entry profiles one TCR beta chain with its context. The authors prepared the TCRbeta library with unique molecular identifiers. Using its own MiXCR run on the PCR reads, TCRdb lists one record per CDR3 protein. The sample includes hundreds of thousands of distinct CDR3 sequences, approximately 30% seen only once; the top ten take under 3%. These data originate in a study of T-cell reconstitution after alpha-beta-depleted transplantation in children. The specimen was PBMCs from the stem cell graft donor, collected from the stem cell graft. The receptor was isolated from a human donor who donated a stem cell graft to a child with aplastic anemia.

The CDR3 loop reads CASSLELETSGRFFF. The CDR3 DNA is TGTGCCAGCAGCTTAGAACTGGAGACTAGCGGGAGGTTTTTCTTC. The chain uses TRBV7-2 and TRBJ2-1, with 13 positions matching TRBD2. The CDR3 contains 15 residues. V lost 1 base, J lost 16 bases, and 10 bases stayed unmatched. The germline V gene encodes CDR1 SGHTA and CDR2 FQGNSA. Based on the CDR3 plus reference TRBV7-2 and TRBJ2-1, the full variable domain is GAGVSQSPSNKVTEKGKDVELRCDPISGHTALYWYRQSLGQGLEFLIYFQGNSAPDKSGLPSDRFSAERTGGSVSTLTIQRTQQEDSAVYLCASSLELETSGRFFFGPGTRLTVL.